The clone carrying this TCR beta chain appeared a few times. It was through 5'RACE template switching that TCR cDNA was made, with a universal primer site and UMIs added. TCRdb reprocessed the 5' RACE reads with MiXCR, giving one entry per CDR3 protein. This sample has a few hundred thousand distinct CDR3 sequences; 6.5% to 8.5% occur once, and the top ten carry 0.65% to 0.9%. The CDR3 sequence is 11 residues long. Trimming left V 3 bases short and J 5 bases short, with 7 bases between. CDR1 is DFQATT and CDR2 is SNEGSKA in the germline V gene (reference sequence). The source of the sample is a study of T cells after yellow fever vaccination.

The origin of this receptor is a man aged 30 to 45 who received the YFV17D yellow fever vaccine. The sample in question was CD4+ T cells sorted from PBMCs, obtained 15 days after the yellow fever booster vaccination. This chain connects TRBV20-1 to TRBJ2-5, with D maybe TRBD2 (5 bases). As DNA, the CDR3 is TGCAGTGCTAGGGACTTTGAGACCCAGTACTTC. This gives the protein CSARDFETQYF.